This is a list of T cell receptor beta chains from one sample in a study of response to subunit inactivated influenza vaccine. Using its own MiXCR run on the RT-PCR reads, TCRdb lists one record per CDR3 protein. The data show about 700,000 distinct CDR3 sequences, with about 15% seen just once and around 7% held by the top ten. The starting material was PBMCs from blood, obtained 14 days before vaccination. These TCRs come from a man aged 45 to 65 who received an inactivated influenza vaccine. CDR3s include the opening cysteine and the closing phenylalanine or tryptophan. Fields, in order: D gene, clone size, V gene, J gene, CDR3 protein, CDR3 DNA. The D gene is left open where the match is weak. The size entry is marked missing in some rows and otherwise reads once, few, many or a size class.

D: -
size: few
V: TRBV29-1
J: TRBJ2-3
CDR3: CSVAYSDTQYF
DNA: TGCAGCGTCGCATATTCAGATACGCAGTATTTT

D: -
size: -
V: TRBV27
J: TRBJ2-7
CDR3: CASSLGSSSSYEQYF
DNA: TGTGCCAGCAGTTTAGGAAGCAGTAGCTCCTACGAGCAGTACTTC

D: -
size: many
V: TRBV14
J: TRBJ2-5
CDR3: CASSQGTGGQETQYF
DNA: TGTGCCAGCAGCCAAGGGACAGGAGGGCAAGAGACCCAGTACTTC

D: TRBD2
size: few
V: TRBV24-1
J: TRBJ2-3
CDR3: CATSELTSGSFDTQYF
DNA: TGTGCCACCAGTGAACTTACTAGCGGGAGCTTCGATACGCAGTATTTT

D: TRBD2
size: many
V: TRBV15
J: TRBJ2-1
CDR3: CATSRTSGGSGEQFF
DNA: TGTGCCACCAGCAGGACTAGCGGGGGGAGTGGTGAGCAGTTCTTC

D: -
size: few
V: TRBV5-1
J: TRBJ2-7
CDR3: CASKAASSYEQYF
DNA: TGCGCCAGCAAGGCCGCGAGCTCCTACGAGCAGTACTTC

D: -
size: many
V: TRBV30
J: TRBJ2-5
CDR3: CAWSPNLAVGGTQYF
DNA: TGTGCCTGGTCCCCGAACCTGGCGGTCGGCGGTACCCAGTACTTC

D: -
size: few
V: TRBV7-9
J: TRBJ1-6
CDR3: CASSLKVRRNSPLHF
DNA: TGTGCCAGCAGCTTAAAGGTCCGGCGGAATTCACCCCTCCACTTT

D: -
size: -
V: TRBV7-2
J: TRBJ2-7
CDR3: CASSLETLSYEQYF
DNA: TGTGCCAGCAGCTTAGAAACCCTTTCCTACGAGCAGTACTTC

D: TRBD2
size: few
V: TRBV4-1
J: TRBJ2-7
CDR3: CASSLRAGVGTGEQYF
DNA: TGCGCCAGCAGCCTGAGAGCGGGAGTGGGCACAGGGGAGCAGTACTTC

D: -
size: -
V: TRBV5-6
J: TRBJ2-7
CDR3: CASSWTYGGEVSYEQYF
DNA: TGTGCCAGCAGCTGGACGTATGGAGGGGAAGTATCCTACGAGCAGTACTTC

D: -
size: many
V: TRBV25-1
J: TRBJ1-4
CDR3: CATTGTGEKLFF
DNA: TGTGCCACCACAGGGACGGGCGAAAAACTGTTTTTT

D: TRBD2
size: few
V: TRBV5-1
J: TRBJ2-1
CDR3: CASSISGGDNEQFF
DNA: TGCGCCAGCAGCATAAGCGGGGGTGACAATGAGCAGTTCTTC

D: TRBD2
size: few
V: TRBV23-1
J: TRBJ2-7
CDR3: CASDSGTSRYEQYF
DNA: TGCGCCAGCGATTCCGGGACTAGTCGCTACGAGCAGTACTTC

D: -
size: few
V: TRBV5-1
J: TRBJ2-2
CDR3: CASSRIGYGELFF
DNA: TGCGCCAGCAGCCGCATCGGGTACGGGGAGCTGTTTTTT

D: -
size: many
V: TRBV3-1
J: TRBJ1-5
CDR3: CASSLRTELSNQPQHF
DNA: TGTGCCAGCAGCCTCAGGACAGAGCTGAGCAATCAGCCCCAGCATTTT

D: -
size: many
V: TRBV5-6
J: TRBJ2-1
CDR3: CASSLRNNEQFF
DNA: TGTGCCAGCAGCTTGCGAAACAATGAGCAGTTCTTC

D: TRBD1
size: few
V: TRBV6-1
J: TRBJ2-5
CDR3: CASSAGTGAKTQYF
DNA: TGTGCCAGCAGCGCGGGGACAGGGGCGAAGACCCAGTACTTC

D: -
size: many
V: TRBV6-1
J: TRBJ2-5
CDR3: CASTQEPQETQYF
DNA: TGTGCCAGCACCCAGGAGCCCCAAGAGACCCAGTACTTC

D: TRBD1
size: few
V: TRBV5-1
J: TRBJ1-1
CDR3: CASNQGQGANTEAFF
DNA: TGCGCCAGCAACCAAGGACAGGGGGCGAACACTGAAGCTTTCTTT

D: TRBD1
size: -
V: TRBV3-1
J: TRBJ2-7
CDR3: CASSLGHGGTGARGQYF
DNA: TGTGCCAGCAGCCTCGGACACGGGGGGACAGGGGCACGAGGACAGTACTTC

D: TRBD1
size: few
V: TRBV5-1
J: TRBJ2-1
CDR3: CASSGEQGQGSVEQFF
DNA: TGCGCCAGCAGCGGAGAACAGGGACAGGGCAGCGTCGAGCAGTTCTTC

D: TRBD2
size: -
V: TRBV25-1
J: TRBJ2-1
CDR3: CASMNTRGLANEQFF
DNA: TGTGCCAGCATGAATACCCGGGGACTAGCAAATGAGCAGTTCTTC

D: TRBD1
size: -
V: TRBV14
J: TRBJ1-1
CDR3: CASSRFTGVTEAFF
DNA: TGTGCCAGCAGCCGATTCACAGGGGTGACTGAAGCTTTCTTT

D: -
size: -
V: TRBV20-1
J: TRBJ2-1
CDR3: CSARDILADEQFF
DNA: TGCAGTGCTAGAGATATCCTAGCAGATGAGCAGTTCTTC

D: TRBD2
size: few
V: TRBV7-3
J: TRBJ2-1
CDR3: CASGYTGGPQNEQFF
DNA: TGTGCCAGCGGATATACGGGAGGGCCTCAGAATGAGCAGTTCTTC

D: -
size: few
V: TRBV12-3/TRBV12-4
J: TRBJ2-7
CDR3: CASTQSAGRYEQYF
DNA: TGTGCCAGCACCCAGTCGGCAGGGCGCTACGAGCAGTACTTC

D: TRBD2
size: few
V: TRBV10-2
J: TRBJ2-1
CDR3: CASSEPTGGPSSYNEQFF
DNA: TGCGCCAGCAGTGAGCCGACGGGAGGGCCGAGCTCCTACAATGAGCAGTTCTTC

D: -
size: -
V: TRBV27
J: TRBJ1-1
CDR3: CASRPGGDLNTEAFF
DNA: TGTGCCAGCAGGCCGGGAGGGGACCTGAACACTGAAGCTTTCTTT

D: TRBD2
size: many
V: TRBV5-1
J: TRBJ2-3
CDR3: CASSPRLAGARDTQYF
DNA: TGCGCCAGCAGCCCCAGGTTAGCGGGAGCTCGGGATACGCAGTATTTT

D: TRBD1
size: -
V: TRBV2
J: TRBJ1-2
CDR3: CASSMTGANYGYTF
DNA: TGTGCCAGCAGTATGACAGGGGCCAACTATGGCTACACCTTC

D: -
size: -
V: TRBV12-3/TRBV12-4
J: TRBJ2-7
CDR3: CASSWAPDSYEQYF
DNA: TGTGCCAGCAGTTGGGCCCCCGATTCCTACGAGCAGTACTTC

D: TRBD1
size: once
V: TRBV4-1
J: TRBJ2-1
CDR3: CASSLLTIPGQGAKHNEQFF
DNA: TGCGCCAGCAGCTTACTGACGATTCCGGGACAGGGGGCGAAACACAATGAGCAGTTCTTC

D: TRBD2
size: -
V: TRBV5-6
J: TRBJ2-1
CDR3: CASSPTLTSGRGYEQFF
DNA: TGTGCCAGCAGCCCGACTTTGACTAGCGGGAGGGGTTATGAGCAGTTCTTC

D: TRBD1
size: few
V: TRBV5-1
J: TRBJ2-7
CDR3: CASRTGTGDHEQYF
DNA: TGCGCCAGCAGAACCGGGACAGGGGATCACGAGCAGTACTTC

D: -
size: -
V: TRBV20-1
J: TRBJ2-7
CDR3: CSAFGQNNYEQYF
DNA: TGCAGTGCTTTTGGACAGAATAACTACGAGCAGTACTTC

D: -
size: -
V: TRBV27
J: TRBJ2-3
CDR3: CASRTEFTDTQYF
DNA: TGTGCCAGCAGAACCGAATTCACAGATACGCAGTATTTT

D: -
size: many
V: TRBV2
J: TRBJ2-3
CDR3: CASSEEYGFTDTQYF
DNA: TGTGCCAGCAGTGAAGAGTACGGGTTCACAGATACGCAGTATTTT

D: -
size: few
V: TRBV29-1
J: TRBJ2-3
CDR3: CSVAGLADTDTQYF
DNA: TGCAGCGTTGCGGGCCTAGCCGATACAGATACGCAGTATTTT

D: -
size: few
V: TRBV4-2
J: TRBJ2-2
CDR3: CASSQETRRFPGELFF
DNA: TGTGCCAGCAGCCAAGAAACGAGGCGGTTCCCCGGGGAGCTGTTTTTT

D: TRBD1
size: many
V: TRBV15
J: TRBJ2-5
CDR3: CATSLWTGGLETQYF
DNA: TGTGCCACCAGCCTGTGGACAGGGGGCTTAGAGACCCAGTACTTC

D: -
size: -
V: TRBV6-2/TRBV6-3
J: TRBJ2-3
CDR3: CASSYGLPPADTQYF
DNA: TGTGCCAGCAGTTACGGCCTACCCCCCGCAGATACGCAGTATTTT

D: -
size: -
V: TRBV6-2/TRBV6-3
J: TRBJ2-6
CDR3: CASSSDRSGANVLTF
DNA: TGTGCCAGCAGTTCGGACCGGTCTGGGGCCAACGTCCTGACTTTC

D: TRBD2
size: many
V: TRBV29-1
J: TRBJ2-1
CDR3: CSVVGLAGAEQFF
DNA: TGCAGCGTTGTGGGACTAGCGGGGGCTGAGCAGTTCTTC

D: TRBD2
size: few
V: TRBV20-1
J: TRBJ2-4
CDR3: CSARDLNGRATNIQYF
DNA: TGCAGTGCTAGAGATCTAAACGGGAGGGCGACGAACATTCAGTACTTC

D: -
size: many
V: TRBV29-1
J: TRBJ1-1
CDR3: CSVLLNTEAFF
DNA: TGCAGCGTTCTACTAAACACTGAAGCTTTCTTT

D: TRBD1
size: few
V: TRBV7-9
J: TRBJ2-4
CDR3: CATQGLQNIQYF
DNA: TGTGCCACACAGGGGCTCCAAAACATTCAGTACTTC

D: -
size: many
V: TRBV12-3/TRBV12-4
J: TRBJ2-7
CDR3: CASSLSIYEQYF
DNA: TGTGCCAGCAGTTTGAGCATCTACGAGCAGTACTTC

D: TRBD1
size: few
V: TRBV5-5
J: TRBJ2-2
CDR3: CASSLGTVEPGELFF
DNA: TGTGCCAGCAGCCTCGGGACAGTAGAACCCGGGGAGCTGTTTTTT

D: TRBD2
size: -
V: TRBV5-1
J: TRBJ2-3
CDR3: CASSATSGRSTDTQYF
DNA: TGCGCCAGCAGCGCGACTAGCGGGAGAAGCACAGATACGCAGTATTTT